The entry that follows covers one TCR beta chain sequence. Its specificity is not known. The data were taken from a study of shared clonotypes between healthy human individuals. Sequencing used immunoSEQ multiplex PCR; TCRdb keeps in-frame clones, though not all of them. The repertoire holds around 600,000 clones, with about 95% as singletons. In germline, CDR1 is MDHEN, CDR2 SYDVKM. Trimming pared 3 bases from V and 5 bases from J, leaving 10 bases between. The CDR3 is 13 residues long. CD45RO-negative cells were positively selected for CCR7, leaving out terminally differentiated effector memory CD45RA+ cells. Study observations and caveats: It was expected that sequencing depth would affect clonotype sharing among donors.

The genes are TRBV28 and TRBJ1-1; D ambiguous. Sequenced input: naive CD8+ T cells sorted from blood. The receptor's source is a woman aged 25-40 years in good health. The CDR3 bases are TGTGCCAGCAGTTTCTTCCTCGGAACTGAAGCTTTCTTT. Protein: CASSFFLGTEAFF.